The clone carrying this T cell receptor (beta chain) was detected once. The CDR3 has 16 residues. Libraries were prepared by immunoSEQ multiplex PCR; TCRdb keeps only in-frame clonotypes and omits some of them. The table lists over 750,000 clones, about 97% of them singletons. These data are taken from a study of shared clonotypes between healthy human individuals. Selected positively for CCR7 and CD45RO-negative, naive CD8 cells excluded terminally differentiated effector memory CD45RA+ cells. The chain combines TRBV21-1 with TRBJ1-2; the table's D call, TRBD1, has no DNA check behind it. TRBV21-1 is given as a pseudogene. The receptor was isolated from a man aged 30-40 years in good health. The source material was naive CD8+ T cells sorted from blood. The CDR3 loop is CASSKVSQALNYGYTF. The DNA for the CDR3 is TGTGCCAGCAGCAAAGTGAGTCAGGCCCTTAACTATGGCTACACCTTC.